Presented here are 24 T cell receptor beta chains from one specimen sequenced in a study of T-cell reconstitution after alpha-beta-depleted transplantation in children. The authors prepared the TCRbeta library with unique molecular identifiers. TCRdb redid the calling of the PCR reads with MiXCR, one entry per CDR3 protein. The table has some 140,000 distinct CDR3 sequences, about 9.5% seen once. Here the sequenced sample was PBMCs, mostly from graft donor cells, taken 180 days after TCRalphabeta/CD19-depleted stem cell transplant. All receptors come from a girl under three years old who had a stem cell transplant for combined immunodeficiency, so the T cells may come from the graft donor.

V and J are TRBV7-6 and TRBJ2-3; the D call may be TRBD1 or TRBD2 (6 bases each). CDR3 length: 15 residues. The V gene lost 1 base and the J gene lost 5 bases, with 13 bases spanning the gap. Germline CDR1 is SGHVS and CDR2 is FNYEAQ. CDR3 loop: CASSLVPGAVDTQYF. CDR3 nucleotides: TGTGCCAGCAGCTTAGTACCGGGGGCGGTAGATACGCAGTATTTT.

The CDR3 sequence is CASSPTGDSNQPQHF. The DNA for the CDR3 is TGTGCCAGCTCCCCGACAGGGGATAGCAATCAGCCCCAGCATTTT. The J gene is TRBJ1-5, the V gene TRBV18; 8 bases align to TRBD1. After removal of 6 bases from V and 0 bases from J, the junction contained 4 bases not matched to a gene. CDR3 length equals 15 residues. Germline V gene sequence: CDR1 KGHSH, CDR2 LQKENI.

CDR3 nucleotides: TGCAGCGGGCGACAACCAGGGGGAAACATTCAGTACTTC. Its protein is CSGRQPGGNIQYF. The chain joins TRBV29-1 to TRBJ2-4, with 7 bases matching TRBD1. V gave up 7 bases and J gave up 6 bases; unmatched junction bases: 9. Per germline, CDR1 SQVTM and CDR2 ANQGSEA. The CDR3 spans 13 residues. The full variable domain, completed using reference TRBV29-1 and TRBJ2-4, is SAVISQKPSRDICQRGTSLTIQCQVDSQVTMMFWYRQQPGQSLTLIATANQGSEATYESGFVIDKFPISRPNLTFSTLTVSNMSPEDSSIYLCSGRQPGGNIQYFGAGTRLSVL.

This clonotype was counted between two and nine times. The chain employs TRBV20-1 and TRBJ2-5; 9 positions match TRBD2. V shed 4 bases, J shed 5 bases, and the junction held 5 bases outside the gene matches. The CDR3 runs to 13 residues. The germline CDR1 and CDR2 sequences are DFQATT and SNEGSKA (reference sequence). In DNA, the CDR3 is TGCAGTGCTAACTTAGCGGGAGAGGAGACCCAGTACTTC. It yields the protein CSANLAGEETQYF.

This clonotype was observed many times. The chain uses TRBV10-3 and TRBJ1-4; 8 nucleotides agree with TRBD1. With V trimmed by 10 bases and J by 6 bases, 7 bases remained unmatched. Germline CDR1 ENHRY, CDR2 SYGVKD. This CDR3 contains 13 residues. CDR3 DNA: TGTGCCACCATGACAGGGGAGGATGAAAAACTGTTTTTT. It encodes CATMTGEDEKLFF.

This clonotype was seen a handful of times. The J gene is TRBJ2-5, the V gene TRBV28; D is undetermined. Germline CDR1 and CDR2: MDHEN and SYDVKM. This CDR3 region has 13 residues. Trimming left V 10 bases short and J 1 base short, with 13 bases between. In nucleotides, the CDR3 is TGTGCCATGGGCCCAGAGCTCCAAGAGACCCAGTACTTC. Translating gives CAMGPELQETQYF.

Only a few counts were recorded for this clonotype. This chain links TRBV20-1 with TRBJ1-2, with D tentatively TRBD1 (5 bases). This CDR3 has 12 residues. Germline CDR1 reads DFQATT; CDR2 reads SNEGSKA (reference sequence). V was cut by 5 bases and J by 4 bases, with 11 bases left in between. CDR3 protein: CSARQSFYGYTF. DNA of the CDR3: TGCAGTGCTCGACAGTCCTTCTATGGCTACACCTTC.

This clonotype was picked up a small number of times. V is TRBV9 and J is TRBJ2-2, with 14 bases that match TRBD2. This CDR3 is built from 20 residues. From germline, CDR1 is SGDLS and CDR2 YYNGEE. Unmatched junction bases numbered 9, after V lost 1 base and J lost 1 base. The CDR3 DNA sequence: TGTGCCAGCAGCGTAACCCTCGGACTAGCGGGGGGAAAGAACACCGGGGAGCTGTTTTTT. Residues: CASSVTLGLAGGKNTGELFF.

This clonotype was seen ten or more times. The genes are TRBV20-1 and TRBJ1-1; a possible D gene is TRBD1 (6 bases). The V end lost 0 bases, the J end lost 3 bases, and 17 bases lay between the germline ends. CDR1 is DFQATT, CDR2 SNEGSKA, per germline (reference sequence). This CDR3 is 16 amino acids long. The CDR3 protein is CSARDWGKGGYTEAFF. DNA for the CDR3: TGCAGTGCTAGAGATTGGGGGAAGGGGGGGTACACTGAAGCTTTCTTT.

In its sample, this clonotype was seen a few times. In nucleotides, the CDR3 is TGTGCCAGCAGCTTTGCGGGACAATACCAAGAGACCCAGTACTTC. This translates into CASSFAGQYQETQYF. V usage is TRBV7-9 and J usage is TRBJ2-5; tentatively, D is TRBD1 or TRBD2 (6 bases each). The V and J ends lost 3 bases and 0 bases respectively, with 11 bases between them. This CDR3 has 15 amino acids. The germline gives CDR1 SEHNR, CDR2 FQNEAQ (reference sequence).

The sample holds a few counts of this clonotype. The chain couples TRBV15 to TRBJ2-2; D unresolved. Trimming stripped 0 bases from V and 4 bases from J, with 9 bases between. This CDR3 contains 15 residues. Germline CDR1 LNHNV, CDR2 YYDKDF (reference sequence). CDR3 in amino acids: CATSRDGPVTGELFF. The CDR3 coding sequence is TGTGCCACCAGCAGAGATGGACCGGTCACCGGGGAGCTGTTTTTT.

The gene calls are TRBV12-3 or TRBV12-4 and TRBJ2-3; 7 bases align to TRBD1. CDR3 length: 16 residues. Trimming at V came to 4 bases and at J to 2 bases, leaving 9 bases not matched to a gene. The CDR3 DNA reads TGTGCCAGCAGTTACGGGACAGCCGCAAACACAGATACGCAGTATTTT. Encoded protein: CASSYGTAANTDTQYF.

This clonotype appeared many times. The rearrangement uses TRBV20-1 and TRBJ2-5; TRBD1 aligns across 11 bases. V lost 6 bases to trimming and J lost 8 bases; unmatched junction nucleotides: 5. The CDR3 is 12 amino acids. Germline V gene sequence: CDR1 DFQATT, CDR2 SNEGSKA (reference sequence). The CDR3: CSADGTGGTQYF. The CDR3 DNA follows: TGCAGTGCCGATGGGACAGGGGGAACCCAGTACTTC.

V and J are TRBV4-2 and TRBJ2-5; D not certain. Germline V gene data show CDR1 as LGHNA and CDR2 as YNFKEQ. This CDR3 is 16 amino acids long. V lost 1 base to trimming and J lost 7 bases, with 19 bases between them. This chain's CDR3 is CASSQVTGSPGATQYF. CDR3 DNA sequence: TGTGCCAGCAGCCAAGTAACGGGCTCCCCTGGTGCGACCCAGTACTTC.

This clonotype was seen many times. V is TRBV18 and J is TRBJ1-1; 8 bases match TRBD1. With 6 bases clipped from V and 0 bases from J, the junction kept 0 bases outside the gene matches. The CDR3 is 13 residues long. The V gene's germline CDR1 is KGHSH and CDR2 LQKENI. The CDR3 DNA reads as TGTGCCAGCTCGGGACAGGTGAACACTGAAGCTTTCTTT. Translated, it gives CASSGQVNTEAFF.

The chain recombines TRBV20-1 with TRBJ2-3; TRBD1 matches at 8 bases. The CDR3 is made up of 16 amino acids. The germline V gene has CDR1 DFQATT and CDR2 SNEGSKA (reference sequence). V lost 5 bases to trimming and J lost 4 bases; unmatched junction nucleotides: 14. This CDR3 is CSAPRQGLRLSDTQYF. CDR3 nucleotide sequence: TGCAGTGCTCCGCGACAGGGGCTAAGACTTTCAGATACGCAGTATTTT.

This clonotype has only a few counts. The chain has TRBV12-3 or TRBV12-4 and TRBJ2-1; TRBD2 agrees at 14 bases. V shed 2 bases, J shed 7 bases, and the junction held 10 bases outside the gene matches. The CDR3 is 18 amino acids. CDR3 residues: CASSLRGLAGGFGNEQFF. The CDR3 DNA follows: TGTGCCAGCAGTTTAAGAGGACTAGCGGGGGGATTTGGGAATGAGCAGTTCTTC.

This clonotype was seen a handful of times. This chain uses TRBV7-2 with TRBJ2-7; D is unresolved. Germline V lookup: CDR1 SGHTA, CDR2 FQGNSA. The V gene lost 1 base and the J gene lost 4 bases, with 14 bases spanning the gap. This CDR3 spans 15 amino acids. CDR3 residues: CASSLDPDLPYEQYF. In DNA, the CDR3 is TGTGCCAGCAGCTTAGATCCCGACTTGCCGTACGAGCAGTACTTC.

V and J are TRBV5-1 and TRBJ2-3; D perhaps matches TRBD2 (7 bases). CDR3 length: 18 residues. Germline V lookup: CDR1 SGHRS, CDR2 YFSETQ. The V end was cut by 4 bases, the J end by 4 bases, with 25 bases between. The CDR3 is CASSTSRRGRERPDTQYF. In DNA form, the CDR3 reads TGCGCCAGCAGCACCTCCCGTCGGGGGCGGGAGCGGCCAGATACGCAGTATTTT. The full variable domain, its missing parts supplied by reference TRBV5-1 and TRBJ2-3, is KAGVTQTPRYLIKTRGQQVTLSCSPISGHRSVSWYQQTPGQGLQFLFEYFSETQRNKGNFPGRFSGRQFSNSRSEMNVSTLELGDSALYLCASSTSRRGRERPDTQYFGPGTRLTVL.

This clonotype has only a few counts. The chain links TRBV5-1 to TRBJ2-7; D uncertain. The CDR3 extends over 14 amino acids. V dropped 1 base and J dropped 6 bases, with 14 bases sitting between them. From germline, CDR1 is SGHRS and CDR2 YFSETQ. The CDR3, as DNA: TGCGCCAGCAGCTTGAATGTCGGCACCGGCGAGCAGTACTTC. Amino acids: CASSLNVGTGEQYF.

The chain combines TRBV7-9 with TRBJ2-7; D call uncertain. The CDR3 is 13 residues long. Between the trimmed V and J ends, which lost 2 bases and 2 bases, there was a span of 7 bases. Germline V lookup: CDR1 SEHNR, CDR2 FQNEAQ (reference sequence). CDR3 bases: TGTGCCAGCAGCTTAACAACAGCCTACGAGCAGTACTTC. As protein: CASSLTTAYEQYF.

This clonotype was counted only a few times. The chain joins TRBV4-2 to TRBJ2-3; D remains ambiguous. The V and J ends lost 0 bases and 4 bases respectively, with 17 bases between them. The CDR3 runs to 17 residues. Germline assignment: CDR1 LGHNA and CDR2 YNFKEQ. CDR3 coding DNA: TGTGCCAGCAGCCAAGAGTGGAGACGGTCCACAGCAGATACGCAGTATTTT. Translation: CASSQEWRRSTADTQYF.

The gene calls are TRBV9 and TRBJ2-1, with 11 bases fitting TRBD1. CDR1 SGDLS and CDR2 YYNGEE come from the germline V gene. J gave up 9 bases and V 5 bases, and 4 bases lay outside the gene matches. CDR3 length: 13 residues. CDR3 sequence reads: CASRRTGGGEQFF. CDR3 nucleotides: TGTGCCAGCAGGCGGACAGGGGGCGGTGAGCAGTTCTTC.

This clonotype was found a few times. CDR3 sequence (DNA): TGCAGTGCTAGTCCCCTACAGGGGGCAATAGGGACCAGCTCCTACGAGCAGTACTTC. Its translation: CSASPLQGAIGTSSYEQYF. The genes are TRBV20-1 and TRBJ2-7; 9 positions match TRBD1. The CDR3 length is 19 residues. V gave up 3 bases and J gave up 0 bases; unmatched junction bases: 18. Germline loops: CDR1 DFQATT, CDR2 SNEGSKA (reference sequence).